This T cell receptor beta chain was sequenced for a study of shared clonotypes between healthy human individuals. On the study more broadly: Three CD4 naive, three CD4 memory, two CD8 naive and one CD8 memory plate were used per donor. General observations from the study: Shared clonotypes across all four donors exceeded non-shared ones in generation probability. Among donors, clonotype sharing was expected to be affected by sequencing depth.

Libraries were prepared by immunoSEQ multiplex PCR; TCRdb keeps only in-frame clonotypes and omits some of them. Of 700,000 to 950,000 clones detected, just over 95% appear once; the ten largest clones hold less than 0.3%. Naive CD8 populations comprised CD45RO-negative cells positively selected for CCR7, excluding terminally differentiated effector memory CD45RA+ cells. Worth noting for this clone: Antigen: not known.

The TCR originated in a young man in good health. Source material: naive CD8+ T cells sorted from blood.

DNA of the CDR3: TGTGCCAGCAGCTTAAGGACAGGGGCCTACGAGCAGTACTTC. Translation: CASSLRTGAYEQYF. The chain has TRBV7-9 and TRBJ2-7, with 9 bases that match TRBD1. CDR1 is SEHNR and CDR2 is FQNEAQ in the germline V gene (reference sequence). J was trimmed by 2 bases and V by 2 bases; bases with no gene match: 1. This CDR3 has 14 amino acids.